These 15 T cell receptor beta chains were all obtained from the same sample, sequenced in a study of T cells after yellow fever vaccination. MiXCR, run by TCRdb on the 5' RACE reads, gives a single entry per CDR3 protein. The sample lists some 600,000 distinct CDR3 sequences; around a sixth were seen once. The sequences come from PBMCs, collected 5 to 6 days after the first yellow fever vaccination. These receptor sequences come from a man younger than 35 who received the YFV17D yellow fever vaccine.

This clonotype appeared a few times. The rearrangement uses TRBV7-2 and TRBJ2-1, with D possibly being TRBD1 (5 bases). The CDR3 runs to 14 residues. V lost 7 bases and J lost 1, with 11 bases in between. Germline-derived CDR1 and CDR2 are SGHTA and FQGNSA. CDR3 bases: TGTGCCAGCAAAGGGGCGGCTTCCTACAATGAGCAGTTCTTC. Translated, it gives CASKGAASYNEQFF.

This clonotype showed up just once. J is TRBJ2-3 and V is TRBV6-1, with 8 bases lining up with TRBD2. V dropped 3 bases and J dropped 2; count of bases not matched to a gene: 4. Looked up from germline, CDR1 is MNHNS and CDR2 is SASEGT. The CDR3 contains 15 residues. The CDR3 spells CASSDERGITDTQYF. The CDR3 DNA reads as TGTGCCAGCAGTGATGAGCGGGGGATCACAGATACGCAGTATTTT.

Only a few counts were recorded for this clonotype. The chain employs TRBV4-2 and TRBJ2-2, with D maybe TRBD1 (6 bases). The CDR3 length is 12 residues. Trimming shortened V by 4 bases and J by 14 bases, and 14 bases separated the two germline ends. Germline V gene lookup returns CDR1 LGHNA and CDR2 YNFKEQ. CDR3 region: CASSLTGFILFF. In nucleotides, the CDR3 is TGTGCCAGCAGCCTGACAGGTTTTATCCTGTTTTTT.

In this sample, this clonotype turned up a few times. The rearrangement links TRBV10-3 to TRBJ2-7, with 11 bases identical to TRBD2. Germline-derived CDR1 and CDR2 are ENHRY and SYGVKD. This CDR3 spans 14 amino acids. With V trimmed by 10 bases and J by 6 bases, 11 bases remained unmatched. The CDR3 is CATSPGTSGREQYV. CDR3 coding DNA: TGTGCCACCAGCCCCGGGACTAGCGGACGCGAGCAGTACGTC.

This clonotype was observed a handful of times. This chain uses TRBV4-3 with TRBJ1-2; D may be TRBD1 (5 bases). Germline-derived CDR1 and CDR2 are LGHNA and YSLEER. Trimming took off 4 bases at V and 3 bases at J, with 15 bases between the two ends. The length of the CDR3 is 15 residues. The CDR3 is CASSPRQWGDYGYTF. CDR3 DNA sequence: TGCGCCAGCAGCCCCCGCCAATGGGGGGACTATGGCTACACCTTC.

CDR3 in amino acids: CASSQPPAGSYEQYF. CDR3 DNA sequence: TGCGCCAGCAGCCAACCCCCGGCAGGGTCCTACGAGCAGTACTTC. The chain employs TRBV4-1 and TRBJ2-7, with a possible D match to TRBD1 (5 bases). V was cut by 2 bases and J by 1 base, with 12 bases left in between. Looked up from germline, CDR1 is MGHRA and CDR2 is YSYEKL. This CDR3 region has 15 residues.

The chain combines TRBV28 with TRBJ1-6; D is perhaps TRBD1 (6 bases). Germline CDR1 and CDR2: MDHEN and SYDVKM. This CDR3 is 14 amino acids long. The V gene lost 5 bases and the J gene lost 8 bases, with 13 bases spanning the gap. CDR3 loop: CASSRGQPDSPLHF. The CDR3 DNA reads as TGTGCCAGCAGTCGTGGACAGCCCGATTCACCCCTCCACTTT.

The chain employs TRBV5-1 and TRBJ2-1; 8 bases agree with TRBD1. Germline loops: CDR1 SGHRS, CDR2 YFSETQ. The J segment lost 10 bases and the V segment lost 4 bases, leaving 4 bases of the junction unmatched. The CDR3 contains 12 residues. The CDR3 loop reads CASSPDREEQFF. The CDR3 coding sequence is TGCGCCAGCAGCCCGGACAGGGAAGAGCAGTTCTTC.

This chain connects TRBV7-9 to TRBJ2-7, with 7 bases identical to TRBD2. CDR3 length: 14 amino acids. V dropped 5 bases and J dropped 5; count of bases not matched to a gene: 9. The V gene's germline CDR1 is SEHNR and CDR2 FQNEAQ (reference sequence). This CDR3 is CASSPGWRGNEQYF. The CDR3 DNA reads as TGTGCCAGCAGCCCCGGATGGCGGGGGAACGAGCAGTACTTC.

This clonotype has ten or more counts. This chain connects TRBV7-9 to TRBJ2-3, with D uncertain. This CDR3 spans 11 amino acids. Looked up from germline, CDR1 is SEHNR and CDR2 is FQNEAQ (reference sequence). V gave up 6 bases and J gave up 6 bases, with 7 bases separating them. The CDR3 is CASRSLDTQYF. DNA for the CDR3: TGTGCCAGCAGGTCCCTCGATACGCAGTATTTT.

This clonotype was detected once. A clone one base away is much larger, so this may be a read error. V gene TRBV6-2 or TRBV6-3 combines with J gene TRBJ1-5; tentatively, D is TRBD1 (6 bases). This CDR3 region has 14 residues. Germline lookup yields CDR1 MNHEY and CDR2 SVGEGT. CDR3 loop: CASSYSTGGQPQQF. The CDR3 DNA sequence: TGTGCCAGCAGTTACTCGACAGGTGGACAGCCCCAGCAATTT.

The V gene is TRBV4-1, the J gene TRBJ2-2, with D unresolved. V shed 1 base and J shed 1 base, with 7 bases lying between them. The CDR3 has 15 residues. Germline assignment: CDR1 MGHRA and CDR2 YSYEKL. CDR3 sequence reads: CASSQGAVNTGELFF. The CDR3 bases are TGCGCCAGCAGCCAAGGGGCAGTGAACACCGGGGAGCTGTTTTTT.

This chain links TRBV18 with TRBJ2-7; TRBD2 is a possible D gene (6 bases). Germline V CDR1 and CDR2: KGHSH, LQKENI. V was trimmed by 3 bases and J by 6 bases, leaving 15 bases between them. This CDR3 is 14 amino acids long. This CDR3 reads CASSPGTYAGEQYV. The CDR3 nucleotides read TGTGCCAGCTCACCTGGGACTTACGCCGGCGAGCAGTACGTC.

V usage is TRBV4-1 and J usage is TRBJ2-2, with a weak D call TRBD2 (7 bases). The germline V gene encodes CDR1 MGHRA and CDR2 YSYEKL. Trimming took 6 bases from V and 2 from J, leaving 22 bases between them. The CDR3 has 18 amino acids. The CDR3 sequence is CASSLRQRGGLNTGELFF. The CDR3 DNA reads TGCGCCAGCAGTCTACGACAAAGGGGGGGACTAAACACCGGGGAGCTGTTTTTT.

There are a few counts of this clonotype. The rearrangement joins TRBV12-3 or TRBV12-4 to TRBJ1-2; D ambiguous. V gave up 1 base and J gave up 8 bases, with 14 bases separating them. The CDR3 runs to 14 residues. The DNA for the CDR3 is TGTGCCAGCAGTTTAGTTCTCCGGGCCTGGGGCTACACCTTC. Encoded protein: CASSLVLRAWGYTF.